The entry that follows covers one TCR beta chain sequence. Its antigen is currently not known. Mismatch with germline at one junction end may stem from a read error. The library relied on the immunoSEQ multiplex PCR assay. The multiplex PCR relied on a mix of 60 forward primers for TCR Vbeta segments and 13 reverse primers for TCR Jbeta segments. The CDR3 region of rearranged TCR beta genes was amplified from genomic DNA with a multiplex PCR assay. On the Illumina HiSeq System, the amplified TCR beta libraries were sequenced as 87-base-pair reads. The original methods were these. A later analysis tallied tens of millions of unique TCR beta chains across the approximately 670 repertoires, and about 10 million of those chains were shared by two or more donors. A nearest-neighbor algorithm error-corrected the raw reads and collapsed the reads into unique sequences, merging closely related sequences to remove PCR and sequencing errors. To assign V, D and J gene segments, CDR3 sequences were aligned to IMGT reference sequences. For a sequence to be retained, a match of at least six nucleotides was required to both a V gene segment and a J gene segment. Rearrangements were classified as productive when the CDR3 lacked stop codons and remained in frame with V and J, and all other rearrangements were classified as non-productive. CDR3 was defined according to IMGT convention as the region running from the second conserved V-encoded cysteine to the conserved J-encoded phenylalanine. The earlier analysis of more than 450 of the donors excluded sequences that lacked an unambiguous match to a single V gene segment. An earlier analysis of just under 600 of the donors called V segments functional above 56.7% productive rearrangements and segregating when the between-donor standard deviation exceeded 5%. A statistical classification framework was developed to diagnose cytomegalovirus status using the catalog of TCR beta chain sequences. In a later analysis, TCR nucleotide sequences were compared against IMGT/GENE-DB human TR gene sequences so that V and J genes could be assigned. In a later analysis, CDR3 sequences and most-parsimonious VDJ recombination scenarios were assigned using the TCRdist pipeline. In a later analysis, every TCR beta chain was defined by the combination of its CDR3 amino acid sequence and its V-gene family, and reads without a unique V-gene family were dropped. To address suspected cross-contamination and a sequencing artifact, a later analysis removed 450 to 700 highly shared, low-generation-probability nucleotide sequences. In a later analysis, a clonal expansion index for each public chain was calculated from normalized within-repertoire ranks of inferred template counts. A later analysis computed generation probabilities with a VDJ recombination model fitted to out-of-frame rearrangements, and checked the results against IGoR. In a later analysis, TCR-TCR, TCR-HLA and TCR-CMV co-occurrence was scored with hypergeometric tests, and a repertoire-size bias correction was applied to TCR pairs. A later analysis estimated false discovery rates by permuting HLA or CMV assignments 20 times. In a later analysis, co-occurring TCRs were grouped using DBSCAN, with TCRdist sequence similarity added in when clustering inside HLA-allele-positive subsets. Repertoires with fewer than 30,000 or more than 120,000 public chains, plus five repertoires with anomalous nucleotide sharing, were excluded from co-occurrence clustering. In its TCRdb copy, this immuneACCESS table keeps in-frame sequences only and misses some clones. Where compared with another copy, unresolved V genes explain less than half of these, and the others have no known cause. The DNA gave D and trimming, while V, J and clone size come from that table. The table for this sample shows 150,000 or so clones. Under 2% of the sample is held by the ten biggest clonotypes.

This record belongs to a study of cytomegalovirus exposure and HLA in healthy donors (dated by TCRdb to about 2017). For the study in its entirety: According to an earlier analysis of a few hundred of the donors, 150 million to 200 million T cells yielded over 90 million unique TCR beta sequences and about 300 Gb of sequence data. About 320 gigabases of sequencing data and 70 million to 100 million unique TCR sequences were included in an early release covering about 700 HLA-typed donors. Of the approximately 400 genotyped donors, 70% to 90% were placed in the genetic ancestry cluster associated with self-reported Caucasian donors. In addition to the first cohort of 650 to 750 subjects, a separate validation cohort of approximately 120 different subjects was used. Among about 400 genotyped donors of the cohort, an average of around 250,000 unique TCR beta nucleotide sequences was sequenced per donor, of which about 18% were non-productive. A later analysis re-analyzed previously published TCR beta repertoires from hundreds of donors and added high-resolution HLA genotyping to study TCR occurrence patterns. Alongside the repertoire data, information on donor age, sex, ethnicity and CMV serostatus was compiled. Every repertoire in the discovery cohort had been generated on one and the same sequencing platform. Roughly 5 DR-DQ haplotypes were treated as single units for association and clustering because of strong linkage in the cohort. In the later analysis, no new phenotypic data were used to find candidate immune exposures; instead, reliance was placed on TCR beta sequences and their occurrence across donors. The study profiled the T cell repertoires of around 700 subjects by immunosequencing and related them to cytomegalovirus serostatus. HLA typing covered class I and class II loci at four-digit resolution. In an earlier analysis of 587 of the donors, high-throughput TCR beta sequencing was used to judge whether each TCR beta V gene segment behaved as functional or pseudogenic. A later genetic analysis took genome-wide SNP genotypes for 398 of the 666 donors and used that subset as a discovery cohort. The aim of the study was to test whether cataloging public T cell receptors could identify signatures of past pathogen exposure. The study combined high-throughput TCR immunosequencing, statistical association of individual TCRs with disease status, and machine learning to predict cytomegalovirus infection status. Typing coverage differed by locus: A, B, C, DRB1 and DQB1 were typed in roughly 620-640 donors, DQA1 in approximately 520, DPA1 in around 580, and DPB1 in just under 490.

The cohort comprised some 680 healthy bone marrow donors. At the time of sampling, every cohort member was nominally healthy, though immune exposures that went unrecorded were likely present. The donor tested CMV seronegative, placing the donor among the 350 or so seronegative members of the cohort. A peripheral blood sample was provided by each donor, and peripheral blood mononuclear cells were used for TCR beta sequencing. Genomic DNA was extracted from the blood cell samples with the Qiagen DNeasy Blood Extraction Kit. General findings and caveats noted by the study authors: For the cohort, immune exposure information was limited to CMV serostatus. A later genetic analysis associated a missense DCLRE1C variant with V-gene and J-gene trimming of TCR beta chains, and an independent cohort replicated the association. In a later analysis, HLA-associated TCR beta chains were found to be more clonally expanded and to have lower generation probabilities than equally common non-associated chains. The authors suggested that the approach could potentially be generalized to other disease states and immunological phenotypes. In vitro tests confirmed that a few of the cytomegalovirus-associated TCR beta chains recognize cytomegalovirus antigens. According to a later analysis, most CMV-associated TCR beta chains appeared to be HLA-restricted, and the HLA associations seemed to be driven largely by CMV exposure. Specific HLA alleles were associated with 15,000 to 20,000 TCR beta sequences at a false discovery rate of 0.05 in a later analysis. The cohort was sequenced for TCR beta chains only, and without alpha or paired-chain data the features that could be detected were limited. Presence/absence analyses assumed roughly uniform sequencing depth across donors, an assumption that may not hold. The earlier analysis of approximately 540 of the donors excluded roughly 17 rarely observed V segments, including chromosome 9 orphons, because counts were too low. Compared with the roughly 670-donor mean, donors in an Asian-associated ancestry cluster had fewer N-insertions in productive TCRs, according to a later genetic analysis. The study gave a list of some 150 TCR beta chains associated with cytomegalovirus. Cytomegalovirus status was reported to be diagnosed by the classifier with high specificity and sensitivity in both the original and validation cohorts. HLA typing was unavailable for some donors at each locus, so association tests used only the typed subset. In a later analysis, several top co-occurrence clusters were reported to appear linked to parvovirus B19, influenza, CMV and Epstein-Barr virus. A further reported finding was that TCR beta sequences accurately predicted the HLA-A and HLA-B alleles for most subjects in the first cohort. A cluster of highly shared sequence variants was judged likely to be a technical artifact of the sequencing pipeline. In a later analysis, TCR association rates were found to vary across HLA loci, with the most associated TCRs seen for DRB1 alleles and the fewest for HLA-C alleles. When HLA alleles, especially DR and DQ, strongly co-occurred, attributing TCR associations to individual alleles was difficult. Linkage disequilibrium might explain the correlated functional status among segregating V segments, but an unknown experimental factor could not be excluded. Most TCR sequences were observed very rarely across donors, whereas some public TCRs were present in many individuals. In an earlier analysis of 587 of the donors, most TCR beta V segments appeared in productive rearrangements about 87% or about 30% of the time, broadly matching IMGT annotations.

Sequencing was carried out using PBMCs. This clonotype was sampled from a woman in her forties or fifties in good health and CMV-seronegative.

The CDR3 in this case is CASSLGGATVAF. The sequenced DNA is TGTGCCAGCAGTTTAGGGGGGGCGACGGTGGCCTTC. Recombination linked TRBV6-5 to TRBJ1-2, and the D gene may be TRBD1, 6 bases matching. Including cysteine and phenylalanine, the CDR3 has 12 amino acids. Only CDR3 DNA is held: 36 bases, read in frame from base 1. Sequences MNHEY (CDR1) and SVGAGI (CDR2) are obtained from the germline V gene.